The T cell receptor beta chain under discussion was sequenced for a study of blood T cell repertoires in COVID-19. TCRdb's copy holds only in-frame clones and misses some; the assay was immunoSEQ multiplex PCR. Among under 100,000 clones listed, roughly 78% were seen once. V lost 9 bases, J lost 7 bases, and 9 bases stayed unmatched. CDR3 length equals 14 residues. Germline CDR1 MDHEN, CDR2 SYDVKM. The V gene is TRBV28, the J gene TRBJ2-1, with 10 positions matching TRBD2. The clonotype was recovered from a man in his fifties or sixties with acute or convalescent COVID-19. Material for sequencing was peripheral blood. The DNA for the CDR3 is TGTGCCAGTAGGGAGAGCGGGAGGGCGAATGAGCAGTTCTTC. Amino acids: CASRESGRANEQFF.